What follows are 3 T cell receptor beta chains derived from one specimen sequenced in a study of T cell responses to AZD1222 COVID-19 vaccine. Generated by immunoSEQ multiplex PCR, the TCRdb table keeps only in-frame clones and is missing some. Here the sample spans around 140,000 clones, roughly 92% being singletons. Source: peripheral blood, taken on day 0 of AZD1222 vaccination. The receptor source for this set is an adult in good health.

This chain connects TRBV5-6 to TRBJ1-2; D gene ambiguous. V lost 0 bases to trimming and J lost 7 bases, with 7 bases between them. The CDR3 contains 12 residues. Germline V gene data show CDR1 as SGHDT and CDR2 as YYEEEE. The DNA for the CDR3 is TGTGCCAGCAGCTTGGGGTCGGTTGGCTACACCTTC. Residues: CASSLGSVGYTF.

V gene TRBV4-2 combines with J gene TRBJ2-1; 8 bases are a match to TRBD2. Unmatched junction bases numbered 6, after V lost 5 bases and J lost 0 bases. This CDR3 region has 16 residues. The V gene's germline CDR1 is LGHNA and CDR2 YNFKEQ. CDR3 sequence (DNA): TGTGCCAGCAGCGAACTAGCGGATAGCTCCTACAATGAGCAGTTCTTC. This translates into CASSELADSSYNEQFF.

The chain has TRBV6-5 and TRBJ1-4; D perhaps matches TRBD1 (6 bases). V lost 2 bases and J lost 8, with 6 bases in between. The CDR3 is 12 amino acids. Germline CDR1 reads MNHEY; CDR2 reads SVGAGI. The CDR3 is CASSYDREKLFF. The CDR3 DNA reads TGTGCCAGCAGTTACGACAGGGAAAAACTGTTTTTT.